The T cell receptor beta chain under discussion was sequenced for a study of T cells in women clearing cervical HPV infection. Points on this clone: The antigen remains unidentified. The junction and the germline gene differ at one end; a read error may be behind it. The read terminates 3 residues before the CDR3 end, so the remaining end is supplied by the germline J gene. Other DNA sequences in the same sample also yield this CDR3.

Sequencing was performed with immunoSEQ multiplex PCR; in TCRdb, only in-frame clones are kept and a portion is missing. The sample table includes about 22,000 clones. CDR3 length: 16 residues. The germline gives CDR1 MNHNS, CDR2 SASEGT. Study-level results: Effector/memory and HPV-specific T cells were not isolated, and association timing is unknown.

The sample comprised blood buffy coat. The gene calls are TRBV6-1 and TRBJ1-3; D is ambiguous. The receptor's source is a woman aged 18 to 75 with a cervical HPV16 infection that either progressed to CIN3+ or cleared (not recorded which). This CDR3 is CASSELGRGNGNTIYF. Partial CDR3 DNA: TGTGCCAGCAGTGAGTTGGGTCGGGGAAACGGAAACACG.